The T cell receptor (beta chain) described here comes from a study of T cell repertoires in cytomegalovirus infection. Overall study: In public TCR beta signatures, there were indications of both CMV infection and matching HLA type.

One entry per CDR3 protein, called by TCRdb with MiXCR from the reads. The repertoire holds roughly 130,000 distinct CDR3 sequences, with about 10% as singletons. The CDR3 totals 14 residues. Germline V lookup: CDR1 MDHEN, CDR2 SYDVKM. V dropped 3 bases and J dropped 1 base, with 8 bases sitting between them. This clonotype was obtained from a human donor in good health (CMV status not recorded). Some clones in this sample may be carry-over from other donors' samples. Sequenced input: PBMCs. The chain joins TRBV28 to TRBJ2-3; perhaps TRBD1 as D (6 bases). Here the CDR3 reads CASSFNRGTDTQYF. DNA for the CDR3: TGTGCCAGCAGTTTCAACAGGGGCACAGATACGCAGTATTTT.